This paragraph reports one TCR beta chain. Its target is unknown. This entry comes from a study of chemoradiotherapy in HPV16-positive cancers. Background on the study: Candidate HPV-specific T-cell clones and common TCR motifs came from functional assays in two HPV16-positive patients. Whole-study findings and limits: Candidate HPV-specific clones and E7-related TCR motifs grew in tumor during treatment.

The CDR3 is 18 residues long. Trimming shortened V by 0 bases and J by 6 bases, and 21 bases separated the two germline ends. Germline CDR1 SGHRS, CDR2 YFSETQ. TCRdb's copy holds only in-frame clones and misses some; the assay was immunoSEQ multiplex PCR. Of approximately 5,900 clones listed, more than 60% are singletons. The chain uses TRBV5-1 and TRBJ2-2; D remains ambiguous. Sequences were derived from tumor tissue, sampled from a patient who underwent chemoradiotherapy. The source of this sequence is a human donor with HPV-associated anogenital cancer. This chain's CDR3 is CASSLVPTGNAGPGELFF. The CDR3 region has the DNA TGCGCCAGCAGCTTGGTACCTACGGGCAACGCTGGCCCCGGGGAGCTGTTTTTT.